The entry below gives a single T cell receptor (beta chain) sequence along with its context. The sample comes from a study of Ad26.COV2.S vaccination and SARS-CoV-2 variants. Treatment meaning: around 19 received Ad26.COV2.S at low or high dose, single or two shots; 5 received placebo; per-sample allocation not given. Sampling was performed 63 days after the first vaccine or placebo injection. What was given as vaccine was an Ad26 vector encoding Wuhan-strain SARS-CoV-2 spike. Libraries were prepared by immunoSEQ multiplex PCR; TCRdb keeps only in-frame clonotypes and omits some of them. The sample includes approximately 280,000 clones, 70% to 90% of them seen just once. CDR1 and CDR2 from the germline V gene are SGHAT and FQNNGV. The CDR3 consists of 14 residues. V was cut by 5 bases and J by 4 bases, with 11 bases left in between.

This receptor was identified in a person aged 18-65 years who received the Ad26.COV2.S COVID-19 vaccine or a placebo. The chain is built from TRBV11-2 and TRBJ2-2, with D possibly being TRBD2 (6 bases). The sample consisted of peripheral blood, taken in a trial of Ad26.COV2.S vaccine versus placebo. The CDR3, as DNA: TGTGCCAGCAGCAGGGACTTCCTCACCGGGGAGCTGTTTTTT. It translates to CASSRDFLTGELFF.